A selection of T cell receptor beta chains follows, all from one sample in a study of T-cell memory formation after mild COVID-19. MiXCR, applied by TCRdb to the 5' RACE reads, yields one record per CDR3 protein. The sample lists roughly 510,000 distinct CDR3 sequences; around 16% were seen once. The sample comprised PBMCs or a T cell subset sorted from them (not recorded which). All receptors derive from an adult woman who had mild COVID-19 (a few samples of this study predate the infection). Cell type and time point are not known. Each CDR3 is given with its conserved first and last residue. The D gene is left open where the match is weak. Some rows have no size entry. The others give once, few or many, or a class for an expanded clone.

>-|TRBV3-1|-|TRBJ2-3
CASSQGSASTDTQYF
TGTGCCAGCAGCCAAGGTTCGGCTTCCACAGATACGCAGTATTTT
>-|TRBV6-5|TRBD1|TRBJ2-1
CASSAGQGSYNEQFF
TGTGCCAGCAGTGCGGGACAGGGTTCCTACAATGAGCAGTTCTTC
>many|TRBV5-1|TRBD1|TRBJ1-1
CASTGGLNTEAFF
TGCGCCAGCACAGGGGGCCTGAACACTGAAGCTTTCTTT
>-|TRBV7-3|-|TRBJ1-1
CASSLTSWSVAFF
TGTGCCAGCAGCTTAACCAGCTGGTCAGTAGCTTTCTTT
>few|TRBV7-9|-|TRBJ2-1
CASSSKIGEQFF
TGTGCCAGCAGCTCCAAAATAGGTGAGCAGTTCTTC
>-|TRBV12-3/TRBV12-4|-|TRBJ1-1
CASSSQSDTEAFF
TGTGCCAGCAGTTCCCAGTCGGACACTGAAGCTTTCTTT
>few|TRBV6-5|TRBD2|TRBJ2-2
CASSEGGGGTTGTLFF
TGTGCCAGCAGTGAGGGAGGCGGGGGGACCACAGGGACGCTGTTTTTT
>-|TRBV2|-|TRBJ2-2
CASSAGFTGELFF
TGTGCCAGCAGTGCTGGTTTCACCGGGGAGCTGTTTTTT
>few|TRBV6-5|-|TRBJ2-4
CASSPGPKNIQYF
TGTGCCAGCAGTCCGGGGCCTAAAAACATTCAGTACTTC
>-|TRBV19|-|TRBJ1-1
CASSVEYMNTEAFF
TGTGCCAGTAGTGTAGAGTATATGAACACTGAAGCTTTCTTT
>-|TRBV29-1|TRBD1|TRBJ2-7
CSDTGTGAARGYEQYF
TGCAGCGACACCGGGACAGGGGCCGCCCGGGGCTACGAGCAGTACTTC
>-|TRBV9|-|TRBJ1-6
CASSVGGSSYNSPLHF
TGTGCCAGCAGCGTAGGGGGGAGCTCCTATAATTCACCCCTCCACTTT
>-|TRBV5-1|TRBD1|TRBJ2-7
CASRMGLGQLYEQYF
TGCGCCAGCAGGATGGGTCTGGGACAGCTGTACGAGCAGTACTTC
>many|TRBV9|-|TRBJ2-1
CASSPLSASSYNEQFF
TGTGCCAGCAGTCCTTTGTCGGCTAGCTCGTACAATGAGCAGTTCTTC
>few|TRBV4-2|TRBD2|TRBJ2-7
CASSRELAGVEQYF
TGTGCCAGCAGCCGGGAACTAGCGGGAGTCGAGCAGTACTTC
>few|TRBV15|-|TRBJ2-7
CATSRDRGGEQYF
TGTGCCACCAGCAGAGATCGGGGAGGCGAGCAGTACTTC
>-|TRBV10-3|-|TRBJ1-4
CAISESGTTNEKLFF
TGTGCCATCAGTGAGTCTGGGACAACTAATGAAAAACTGTTTTTT
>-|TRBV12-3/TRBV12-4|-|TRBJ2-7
CASSLGLAPAYEQYF
TGTGCCAGCAGTTTGGGGCTGGCGCCTGCCTACGAGCAGTACTTC
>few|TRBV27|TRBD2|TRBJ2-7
CASSPGTSGASYEQYF
TGTGCCAGCAGTCCTGGGACTAGCGGGGCCTCCTACGAGCAGTACTTC
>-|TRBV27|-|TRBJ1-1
CASSFEGGSVNTEAFF
TGTGCCAGCAGTTTTGAGGGGGGCTCAGTGAACACTGAAGCTTTCTTT
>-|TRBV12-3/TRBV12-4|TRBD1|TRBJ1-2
CASSFPGQGVYGYTF
TGTGCCAGCAGTTTCCCAGGACAGGGGGTCTATGGCTACACCTTC
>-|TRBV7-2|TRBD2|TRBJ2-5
CASSLASGGVETQYF
TGTGCCAGCAGCTTAGCTAGCGGGGGGGTTGAGACCCAGTACTTC
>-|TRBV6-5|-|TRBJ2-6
CASSFSPSGANVLTF
TGTGCCAGCAGTTTCAGCCCCTCTGGGGCCAACGTCCTGACTTTC
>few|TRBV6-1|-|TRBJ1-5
CASSEGGAGARNQPQHF
TGTGCCAGCAGTGAGGGAGGGGCAGGGGCTAGGAATCAGCCCCAGCATTTT
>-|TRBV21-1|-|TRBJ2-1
CASSKVNPREEAGPYNEQFF
TGTGCCAGCAGCAAAGTGAACCCGAGGGAGGAAGCGGGCCCCTACAATGAGCAGTTCTTC
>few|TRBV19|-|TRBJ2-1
CASSRGATGNNEQFF
TGTGCCAGTAGTAGAGGGGCCACGGGGAACAATGAGCAGTTCTTC
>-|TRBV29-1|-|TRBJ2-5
CSVVSVGKETQYF
TGCAGCGTTGTCTCTGTAGGGAAAGAGACCCAGTACTTC
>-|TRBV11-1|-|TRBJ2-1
CASSPQQGMHNEQFF
TGTGCCAGCAGCCCCCAGCAAGGGATGCACAATGAGCAGTTCTTC
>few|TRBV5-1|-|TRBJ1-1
CASSLVGKAVPEAFF
TGCGCCAGCAGCTTGGTAGGGAAAGCGGTACCTGAAGCTTTCTTT
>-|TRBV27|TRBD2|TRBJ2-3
CASSLGAPGSGNPDTQYF
TGTGCCAGCAGTTTAGGGGCGCCGGGTAGCGGGAATCCAGATACGCAGTATTTT
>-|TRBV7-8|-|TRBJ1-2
CASRGDGYTF
TGTGCCAGCAGAGGGGATGGCTACACCTTC
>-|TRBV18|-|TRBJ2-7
CASSPPIFSNIPYEQYF
TGTGCCAGCTCACCACCGATTTTTAGCAACATCCCCTACGAGCAGTACTTC
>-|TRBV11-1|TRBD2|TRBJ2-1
CASSPGLAGVQFF
TGTGCCAGCAGCCCAGGACTAGCGGGGGTTCAGTTCTTC
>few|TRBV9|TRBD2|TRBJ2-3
CASSPPGGVTDTQYF
TGTGCCAGCAGCCCTCCGGGGGGAGTCACAGATACGCAGTATTTT
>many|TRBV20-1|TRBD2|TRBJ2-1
CSARGGSSYNEQFF
TGCAGCGCACGGGGGGGGAGCTCCTACAATGAGCAGTTCTTC
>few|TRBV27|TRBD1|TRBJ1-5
CASSLRQGFNQPQHF
TGTGCCAGCAGTTTACGACAGGGATTCAATCAGCCCCAGCATTTT
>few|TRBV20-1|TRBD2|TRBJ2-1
CSAWTSGNPEQFF
TGCAGTGCTTGGACTAGCGGGAATCCTGAGCAGTTCTTC
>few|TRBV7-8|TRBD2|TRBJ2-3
CASSSRAGHSTDTQYF
TGTGCCAGCAGTTCTAGAGCGGGGCATAGCACAGATACGCAGTATTTT
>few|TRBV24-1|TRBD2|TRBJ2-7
CATKSGSEVGEQYF
TGTGCCACCAAGAGCGGGAGCGAAGTCGGCGAGCAGTACTTC
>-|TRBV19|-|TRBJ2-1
CASNPHIGYNEQFF
TGTGCCAGTAACCCCCACATCGGGTACAATGAGCAGTTCTTC
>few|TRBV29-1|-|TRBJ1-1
CSVDSLTNTEAFF
TGCAGCGTTGATAGCCTCACGAACACTGAAGCTTTCTTT
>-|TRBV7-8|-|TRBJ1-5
CASSYYDNQPQHF
TGTGCCAGCAGCTACTATGATAATCAGCCCCAGCATTTT
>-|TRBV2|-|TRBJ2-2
CASSLRRPSNTGELFF
TGTGCCAGCAGTCTTCGGCGGCCCTCGAACACCGGGGAGCTGTTTTTT
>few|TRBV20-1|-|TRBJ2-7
CSARDDLRDLYEQYF
TGCAGTGCTAGAGATGACCTCCGGGACCTCTACGAGCAGTACTTC
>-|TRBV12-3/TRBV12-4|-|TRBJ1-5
CASSFNQRQPQHF
TGTGCCAGCAGTTTTAACCAGAGGCAGCCCCAGCATTTT
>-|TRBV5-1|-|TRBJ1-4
CASSFRAVATNEKLFF
TGCGCCAGCAGCTTCCGGGCAGTTGCAACTAATGAAAAACTGTTTTTT
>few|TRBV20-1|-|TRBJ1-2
CSARDREGYGYTF
TGCAGTGCTAGAGACAGGGAGGGCTATGGCTACACCTTC
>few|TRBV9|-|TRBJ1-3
CASSLDISGNTIYF
TGTGCCAGCAGCTTGGACATCTCTGGAAACACCATATATTTT
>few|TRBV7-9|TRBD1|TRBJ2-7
CASRTGGREQYF
TGTGCCAGCAGGACAGGGGGGCGCGAGCAGTACTTC
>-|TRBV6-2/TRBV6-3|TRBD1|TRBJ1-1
CASSYSNRGQSENTEAFF
TGTGCCAGCAGTTACAGTAACAGGGGGCAATCAGAGAACACTGAAGCTTTCTTT
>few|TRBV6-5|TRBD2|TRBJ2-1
CATAAGLAFLNEQFF
TGTGCCACGGCGGCGGGACTAGCGTTTCTCAATGAGCAGTTCTTC
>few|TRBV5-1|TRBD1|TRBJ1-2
CASSSGQVTYGYTF
TGCGCCAGCAGCTCCGGACAGGTCACCTATGGCTACACCTTC
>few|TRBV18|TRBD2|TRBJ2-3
CASSPGLGSRLGTDTQYF
TGTGCCAGCTCACCGGGACTAGGAAGCCGCCTAGGAACAGATACGCAGTATTTT